This T cell receptor (beta chain) was sequenced during a study of blood T cells in healthy people across ages. Study findings and constraints: Estimates of total diversity, which came from one million sequenced T cells, were considered to be underestimates. TCR beta diversity tracked closely with naive T cell percentage.

With V trimmed by 10 bases and J by 3 bases, 5 bases remained unmatched. Germline CDR1 reads ENHRY; CDR2 reads SYGVKD. The CDR3 runs 12 residues. Primers used in a second PCR of roughly 7 to 11 cycles were a sample-barcoded 5' primer and a J-beta primer mix. Paired-end reads containing CDR3 totaled no fewer than 3 million for each sample. One entry per CDR3 protein, called by TCRdb with MiXCR from the 5' RACE reads. The sample consists of roughly 500,000 distinct CDR3 sequences, 24% of them appearing once. Turning to this clonotype: Its antigen remains unknown.

These data also featured in a second study, about T cells of mothers and their children. Per that study: All RNA that had been extracted was used for cDNA synthesis at approximately 1.5 ug per 15 ul.

The rearrangement joins TRBV10-3 to TRBJ1-1; 7 positions match TRBD1. The origin of this receptor is a boy aged 5-17 years in good health. The sample was blood. The CDR3 bases are TGTGCCACGCGGCAGGGGGACACTGAAGCTTTCTTT. It translates to CATRQGDTEAFF.